This is a list of T cell receptor beta chains from one sample in a study of PD-1 blockade in classical Hodgkin lymphoma. The protocol was immunoSEQ multiplex PCR, while the TCRdb copy is restricted to in-frame clones and leaves out a portion. This sample has under 100,000 clones, with approximately 88% found just once. The sequenced sample was peripheral blood mononuclear cells (PBMCs), obtained at baseline. The receptors were sampled from a human donor with classical Hodgkin lymphoma. Both conserved end residues are part of each CDR3. Each record gives: D gene, J gene, clone size, V gene, CDR3 DNA, CDR3 protein. A D gene is named only where the DNA matches it firmly. Expanded clones get a size class; other rows say once, few or many, or leave the size out.

D gene: TRBD2; J gene: TRBJ2-7; clone size: .; V gene: TRBV5-1; CDR3 DNA: TGCGCCAGCAGCTCGGGTTGGGCTAGCGGGGAGCAGTACTTC; CDR3 protein: CASSSGWASGEQYF
D gene: .; J gene: TRBJ2-7; clone size: .; V gene: TRBV9; CDR3 DNA: TGTGCCAGCAGCGTAGGAGGCAGGAGCTCCTACGAGCAGTACTTC; CDR3 protein: CASSVGGRSSYEQYF
D gene: TRBD2; J gene: TRBJ2-7; clone size: .; V gene: TRBV7-2; CDR3 DNA: TGTGCCAGCAGACCCCTAGCGGGAGGAAGGTACGAGCAGTACTTC; CDR3 protein: CASRPLAGGRYEQYF
D gene: .; J gene: TRBJ2-3; clone size: once; V gene: TRBV10-3; CDR3 DNA: TGTGCCATCAGTGACCCTCTTCAAGCAGATACGCAGTATTTT; CDR3 protein: CAISDPLQADTQYF
D gene: .; J gene: TRBJ1-3; clone size: .; V gene: TRBV19; CDR3 DNA: TGTGCCAGTAGTACCACCTCTGGAAACACCATATATTTT; CDR3 protein: CASSTTSGNTIYF
D gene: TRBD2; J gene: TRBJ2-1; clone size: .; V gene: TRBV6-6; CDR3 DNA: TGTGCCAGCAGCGGACTAGCGGGTGACAATGAGCAGTTCTTC; CDR3 protein: CASSGLAGDNEQFF
D gene: .; J gene: TRBJ2-1; clone size: .; V gene: TRBV15; CDR3 DNA: TGTGCCACCAGCAGCAGAGGATCTCGGCCCCAACGGCAGTTCTTC; CDR3 protein: CATSSRGSRPQRQFF
D gene: TRBD2; J gene: TRBJ2-3; clone size: .; V gene: TRBV19; CDR3 DNA: TGTGCCAGTAGTATCTCTAGCGGCGGGGGGAGCCCAGATACGCAGTATTTT; CDR3 protein: CASSISSGGGSPDTQYF
D gene: .; J gene: TRBJ1-1; clone size: .; V gene: TRBV29-1; CDR3 DNA: TGCAGCGTTGCAGGGAGGGATGCTTTCTTT; CDR3 protein: CSVAGRDAFF
D gene: TRBD1; J gene: TRBJ1-1; clone size: .; V gene: TRBV11-2; CDR3 DNA: TGTGCCAGCAGCCCCGGCGACAGGGGGCCACCCTCGGCCACTGAAGCTTTCTTT; CDR3 protein: CASSPGDRGPPSATEAFF
D gene: TRBD1; J gene: TRBJ1-5; clone size: .; V gene: TRBV10-3; CDR3 DNA: TGTGCCATCAGTGACACAGGGGGCCGAGGGCAGCCCCAGCATTTT; CDR3 protein: CAISDTGGRGQPQHF